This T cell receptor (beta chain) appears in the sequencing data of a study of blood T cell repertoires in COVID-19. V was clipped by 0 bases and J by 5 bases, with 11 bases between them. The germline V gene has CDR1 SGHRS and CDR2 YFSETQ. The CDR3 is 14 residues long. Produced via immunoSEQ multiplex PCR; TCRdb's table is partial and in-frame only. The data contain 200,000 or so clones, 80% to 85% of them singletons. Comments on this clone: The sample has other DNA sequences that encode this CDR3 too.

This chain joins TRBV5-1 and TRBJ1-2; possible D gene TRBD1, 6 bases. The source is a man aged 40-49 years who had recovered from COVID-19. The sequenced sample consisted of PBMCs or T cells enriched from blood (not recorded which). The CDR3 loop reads CASSLAGQSYGYTF. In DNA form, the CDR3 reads TGCGCCAGCAGCTTGGCCGGACAGTCGTATGGCTACACCTTC.